Presented here are 28 T cell receptor beta chains from one specimen sequenced in a study of OX40 agonist ivuxolimab in advanced cancers. Sequencing used immunoSEQ multiplex PCR; TCRdb keeps in-frame clones, though not all of them. The sample records tens of thousands of clones, around 94% being singletons. This specimen was CD4+ or CD8+ T cells sorted from blood, taken in a trial of the OX40 agonist ivuxolimab. Receptor source: an adult with an advanced solid tumor such as melanoma, head and neck, liver or kidney cancer.

The rearrangement links TRBV25-1 to TRBJ2-7; 8 bases match TRBD2. CDR1 is MGHDK, CDR2 SYGVNS, per germline. The CDR3 length is 16 residues. V dropped 10 bases and J dropped 0; count of bases not matched to a gene: 14. This chain's CDR3 is CATSFGLALSSYEQYF. CDR3 nucleotide sequence: TGTGCCACCTCATTCGGACTAGCACTAAGCTCCTACGAGCAGTACTTC.

The chain has TRBV6-4 and TRBJ2-5; maybe TRBD2 (5 bases). This CDR3 is built from 13 residues. Germline values: CDR1 MRHNA, CDR2 SNTAGT. The ends were cut back, 9 bases at V and 5 bases at J, with 16 bases in the middle. The DNA for the CDR3 is TGTGCCAGAAGGCCAGGCCGGAGGGAGACCCAGTACTTC. Translation: CARRPGRRETQYF.

This chain connects TRBV11-1 to TRBJ2-3; D is undetermined. The CDR3 covers 13 residues. V dropped 1 base and J dropped 0 bases, with 2 bases sitting between them. Germline lookup yields CDR1 SGHAT and CDR2 FQDESV (reference sequence). CDR3: CASSLGSTDTQYF. In DNA form, the CDR3 reads TGTGCCAGCAGCTTAGGGAGCACAGATACGCAGTATTTT.

J is TRBJ2-4 and V is TRBV7-9; the match to TRBD1 covers 7 bases. From germline, CDR1 is SEHNR and CDR2 FQNEAQ (reference sequence). The CDR3 consists of 16 residues. Germline trimming cut 1 base from V and 4 bases from J; bases unmatched to any gene: 7. The CDR3 DNA is TGTGCCAGCAGCTTAGGCTGGGCGACAGGGAAAAACATTCAGTACTTC. Translating gives CASSLGWATGKNIQYF.

The rearrangement joins TRBV30 to TRBJ2-7; weak D call: TRBD1 (7 bases). The germline gives CDR1 GTSNPN, CDR2 SVGIG (reference sequence). V shed 2 bases and J shed 3 bases, with 23 bases lying between them. The CDR3 covers 17 residues. In nucleotides, the CDR3 is TGTGCCTGGAGTAACCTAATTGTGGAGGGGGCACTCTACGAGCAGTACTTC. This encodes CAWSNLIVEGALYEQYF.

The CDR3 DNA sequence: TGTGCCAGGGAGGACGTACAGGGCCGCAATCAGCCCCAGCATTTT. Translating it yields CAREDVQGRNQPQHF. This chain links TRBV19 with TRBJ1-5, with D possibly TRBD1 on 6 matching bases. The V and J ends lost 9 bases and 2 bases respectively, with 17 bases between them. Per germline, CDR1 LNHDA and CDR2 SQIVND (reference sequence). The length of the CDR3 is 15 residues.

J is TRBJ2-3 and V is TRBV9, with D possibly matching TRBD2 (6 bases). Germline V gene lookup returns CDR1 SGDLS and CDR2 YYNGEE. Trimming removed 3 bases at V and 6 bases at J, with 8 bases between. This CDR3 is 12 amino acids long. The CDR3 nucleotides read TGTGCCAGCAGCGAGGGAGGCGATACGCAGTATTTT. This sequence encodes CASSEGGDTQYF.

The chain combines TRBV5-1 with TRBJ1-1; no reliable D call. This CDR3 has 10 amino acids. Trimming took off 7 bases at V and 9 bases at J, with 10 bases between the two ends. CDR1 and CDR2 from the germline V gene are SGHRS and YFSETQ. CDR3 amino acids: CASSPVQAFF. The DNA of the CDR3 is TGCGCCAGCTCCCCGGTACAAGCTTTCTTT.

This chain joins TRBV4-3 and TRBJ1-3; the match to TRBD1 covers 11 bases. Trimming removed 4 bases from V and 2 bases from J; junction bases left unmatched: 1. CDR3 length: 15 residues. CDR1 is LGHNA and CDR2 is YSLEER in the germline V gene. The CDR3 region is CASSPGQGAGNTIYF. The CDR3 region has the DNA TGCGCCAGCAGCCCGGGACAGGGGGCTGGAAACACCATATATTTT.

The rearrangement joins TRBV7-9 to TRBJ2-5, with 7 positions matching TRBD2. The CDR3 is 14 amino acids. Germline CDR1 is SEHNR and CDR2 is FQNEAQ (reference sequence). Trimming took 5 bases from V and 2 from J; bases not matched to a gene: 5. In DNA form, the CDR3 reads TGTGCCAGCAGCCCACTAGCGACTCAAGAGACCCAGTACTTC. The encoded protein is CASSPLATQETQYF.

The chain employs TRBV4-3 and TRBJ2-7; D possibly corresponds to TRBD1 (6 bases). This CDR3 has 14 amino acids. V lost 0 bases and J 2 bases, leaving 8 bases between the germline ends. The germline V gene encodes CDR1 LGHNA and CDR2 YSLEER. In nucleotides, the CDR3 is TGCGCCAGCAGCCAAGATGCAGGGGCCTACGAGCAGTACTTC. This translates into CASSQDAGAYEQYF.

In its sample, this clone ranks as medium-sized (0.01 to 0.1%). V and J are TRBV30 and TRBJ1-2; a weak D match, TRBD1 (6 bases). This CDR3 has 14 amino acids. The V gene's germline CDR1 is GTSNPN and CDR2 SVGIG (reference sequence). Between the trimmed V and J ends, which lost 2 bases and 2 bases, there was a span of 12 bases. CDR3 amino acids: CAWSRTVPNYGYTF. The CDR3, as DNA: TGTGCCTGGAGTCGGACAGTCCCCAACTATGGCTACACCTTC.

The CDR3 is CAWHTGTLETEAFF. The CDR3 nucleotides read TGTGCCTGGCATACCGGGACTTTAGAAACTGAAGCTTTCTTT. J is TRBJ1-1 and V is TRBV30; TRBD1 might be the D (5 bases). V was clipped by 5 bases and J by 5 bases, with 18 bases between them. This CDR3 is 14 amino acids long. Germline CDR1 is GTSNPN and CDR2 is SVGIG (reference sequence).

The V and J genes are TRBV29-1 and TRBJ2-1; D gene uncertain. Trimming left V 1 base short and J 0 bases short, with 10 bases between. Germline CDR1 is SQVTM and CDR2 is ANQGSEA. The CDR3 covers 15 residues. The CDR3 loop reads CSVEGGRNSYNEQFF. The CDR3 region has the DNA TGCAGCGTTGAAGGAGGCAGAAACTCCTACAATGAGCAGTTCTTC.

The chain carries TRBV11-2 and TRBJ2-5; perhaps TRBD2 as D (6 bases). The CDR3 runs 15 residues. V lost 2 bases and J lost 1, with 11 bases in between. The germline V gene encodes CDR1 SGHAT and CDR2 FQNNGV. Here the CDR3 reads CASSLFPSAQETQYF. CDR3 in DNA: TGTGCCAGCAGCTTATTTCCTAGCGCCCAAGAGACCCAGTACTTC.

V gene TRBV13 combines with J gene TRBJ2-2, with 9 bases that match TRBD2. Germline assignment: CDR1 PRHDT and CDR2 FYEKMQ (reference sequence). The ends lost 5 bases at V and 4 bases at J; junction bases unmatched: 11. The CDR3 spans 17 residues. The CDR3 coding sequence is TGTGCCAGCAGCCCCGGGGCGGGGCGGGAGGGCACCGGGGAGCTGTTTTTT. This gives the protein CASSPGAGREGTGELFF.

The V and J genes are TRBV30 and TRBJ1-2; tentatively, D is TRBD1 (5 bases). The germline V gene encodes CDR1 GTSNPN and CDR2 SVGIG (reference sequence). The CDR3 sequence is 15 residues long. Deletions cut 4 bases from V and 2 bases from J, with 17 bases between. The CDR3 DNA reads as TGTGCCTGGAACGGGTTCCAGGGAACAAACTATGGCTACACCTTC. Translation: CAWNGFQGTNYGYTF. The full variable domain, completed using reference TRBV30 and TRBJ1-2, is SQTIHQWPATLVQPVGSPLSLECTVEGTSNPNLYWYRQAAGRGLQLLFYSVGIGQISSEVPQNLSASRPQDRQFILSSKKLLLSDSGFYLCAWNGFQGTNYGYTFGSGTRLTVV.

The chain carries TRBV9 and TRBJ2-1, with 9 bases matching TRBD2. Germline V gives CDR1 SGDLS, CDR2 YYNGEE. The junction had 22 bases not matched to a gene; V was cut back by 6 bases and J by 6 bases. The CDR3 loop spans 19 amino acids. CDR3 DNA: TGTGCCAGCACCAAACTGGGGCTAGCGGGATTGGAGGGGGGCAATGAGCAGTTCTTC. This encodes CASTKLGLAGLEGGNEQFF.

This chain connects TRBV9 to TRBJ2-2; the match to TRBD2 covers 7 bases. CDR1 is SGDLS, CDR2 YYNGEE, per germline. The CDR3 has 16 residues. Germline trimming cut 2 bases from V and 0 bases from J; bases unmatched to any gene: 4. The CDR3 bases are TGTGCCAGCAGCGTGGGCGGGGGACCGAACACCGGGGAGCTGTTTTTT. Encoded protein: CASSVGGGPNTGELFF. Looking up the rest from reference TRBV9 and TRBJ2-2 gives the full variable domain: DSGVTQTPKHLITATGQRVTLRCSPRSGDLSVYWYQQSLDQGLQFLIQYYNGEERAKGNILERFSAQQFPDLHSELNLSSLELGDSALYFCASSVGGGPNTGELFFGEGSRLTVL.

The chain employs TRBV27 and TRBJ2-2, with D perhaps matching TRBD2 (6 bases). The CDR3 covers 14 residues. The germline V gene encodes CDR1 MNHEY and CDR2 SMNVEV (reference sequence). The V end lost 4 bases, the J end lost 6 bases, and 12 bases lay between the germline ends. The CDR3 spells CASSSGSSPGELFF. The CDR3 region has the DNA TGTGCCAGCAGTTCCGGGAGTAGCCCCGGGGAGCTGTTTTTT.

The chain employs TRBV7-3 and TRBJ2-7, with D possibly called TRBD1 or TRBD2 (6 bases each). Germline CDR1 and CDR2: SGHTA and FQGTGA. This CDR3 has 13 amino acids. V was clipped by 5 bases and J by 7 bases, with 15 bases between them. CDR3 in DNA: TGTGCCAGCAGCCGGGACTCTCAGGGGGAGCAGTACTTC. It encodes CASSRDSQGEQYF.

The chain is built from TRBV9 and TRBJ2-1; no definite D call. The V gene lost 1 base and the J gene lost 1 base, with 6 bases spanning the gap. Germline CDR1 reads SGDLS; CDR2 reads YYNGEE. The CDR3 runs 14 residues. The CDR3 DNA follows: TGTGCCAGCAGCGTATCCGTATCCTACAATGAGCAGTTCTTC. Its translation: CASSVSVSYNEQFF.

The rearrangement links TRBV4-2 to TRBJ2-7, with 10 bases identical to TRBD2. CDR3 size: 17 residues. CDR1 and CDR2 (germline): LGHNA, YNFKEQ. With V trimmed by 0 bases and J by 4 bases, 9 bases remained unmatched. Here the CDR3 DNA reads TGTGCCAGCAGCCAAGAGTTAGCGGGAGGAGGGGGGTACGAGCAGTACTTC. Amino acid sequence: CASSQELAGGGGYEQYF.

This clone was seen a handful of times. Without the conserved terminal phenylalanine or tryptophan, this CDR3 likely stems from a read error. No DNA is shown, since the ends of the CDR3 on it are uncertain; the CDR3 is the one TCRdb lists. The chain recombines TRBV29-1 with TRBJ1-1; TRBD1 reflects the table's D call only, with no check against the DNA. Both ends counted, the CDR3 spans 8 residues. The germline V gene has CDR1 SQVTM and CDR2 ANQGSEA. The CDR3 here is CSVDGPVV.

The chain employs TRBV19 and TRBJ2-2; 9 bases are a match to TRBD2. The CDR3 is made up of 19 amino acids. Per the germline V gene, CDR1 is LNHDA and CDR2 is SQIVND (reference sequence). Trimming took 2 bases from V and 0 from J; bases not matched to a gene: 10. In DNA, the CDR3 is TGTGCCAGTAGTATAACTATAGCGGGAGCATCCCCGAACACCGGGGAGCTGTTTTTT. The encoded protein is CASSITIAGASPNTGELFF. The whole variable domain, filled in from reference TRBV19 and TRBJ2-2, reads DGGITQSPKYLFRKEGQNVTLSCEQNLNHDAMYWYRQDPGQGLRLIYYSQIVNDFQKGDIAEGYSVSREKKESFPLTVTSAQKNPTAFYLCASSITIAGASPNTGELFFGEGSRLTVL.

This chain links TRBV4-1 with TRBJ2-5; D remains ambiguous. The V end was cut by 0 bases, the J end by 5 bases, with 7 bases between. Germline CDR1 and CDR2: MGHRA and YSYEKL. This CDR3 is 13 amino acids long. The CDR3 reads CASSQEGSETQYF. The CDR3, as DNA: TGCGCCAGCAGCCAAGAGGGAAGTGAGACCCAGTACTTC.

The CDR3 bases are TGTGCCAGCAGCTTGGGAACCGACATCTATGGCTACACCTTC. Translated: CASSLGTDIYGYTF. V is TRBV7-9 and J is TRBJ1-2; D is ambiguous. The CDR3 runs to 14 residues. Trimming took 3 bases from V and 4 from J, leaving 12 bases between them. CDR1 and CDR2 from the germline V gene are SEHNR and FQNEAQ (reference sequence). The entire variable domain, with the rest obtained from reference TRBV7-9 and TRBJ1-2, is as follows: DTGVSQNPRHKITKRGQNVTFRCDPISEHNRLYWYRQTLGQGPEFLTYFQNEAQLEKSRLLSDRFSAERPKGSFSTLEIQRTEQGDSAMYLCASSLGTDIYGYTFGSGTRLTVV.

The genes are TRBV15 and TRBJ2-3; D might be TRBD2 (6 bases). This CDR3 contains 16 residues. CDR1 and CDR2 from the germline V gene are LNHNV and YYDKDF (reference sequence). V lost 5 bases to trimming and J lost 3 bases, with 18 bases between them. For the CDR3, the DNA is TGTGCCACCAGCCCCAAAGGGGCGGGAAGGACAGATACGCAGTATTTT. Translation gives CATSPKGAGRTDTQYF.